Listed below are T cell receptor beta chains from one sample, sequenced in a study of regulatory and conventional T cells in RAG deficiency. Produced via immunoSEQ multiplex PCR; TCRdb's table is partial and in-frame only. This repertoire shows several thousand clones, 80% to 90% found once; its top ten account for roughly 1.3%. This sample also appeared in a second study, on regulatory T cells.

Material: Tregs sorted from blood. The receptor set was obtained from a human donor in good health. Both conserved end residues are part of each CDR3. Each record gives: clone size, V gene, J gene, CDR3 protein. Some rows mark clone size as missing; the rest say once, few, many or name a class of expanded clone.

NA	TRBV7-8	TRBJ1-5	CASSFKKGNQPQHF
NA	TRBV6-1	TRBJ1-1	CASRPQTNTEAFF
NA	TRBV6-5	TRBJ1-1	CASSYRWGTTEAFF
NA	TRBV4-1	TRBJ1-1	CASSLHPRTGVGNTEAFF
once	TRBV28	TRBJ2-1	CASSLYLAGVEQFF
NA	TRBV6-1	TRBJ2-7	CASSEATRGLTYEQYF
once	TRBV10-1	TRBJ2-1	CASSERGEGEQFF
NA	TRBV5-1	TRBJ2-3	CASSMHLSADTQYF
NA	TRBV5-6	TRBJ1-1	CASSFTGLAGDTEAFF
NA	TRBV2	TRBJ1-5	CASSDSRDRGPQLTYQPQHF
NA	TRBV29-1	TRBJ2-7	CSVKGTYEQYF
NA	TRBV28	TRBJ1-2	CASSPARYGYTF
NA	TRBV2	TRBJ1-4	CASSSRAFEKLFF
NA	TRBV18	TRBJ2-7	CASSPPSQGSYEQYF
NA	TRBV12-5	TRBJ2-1	CASGAGQSYNEQFF
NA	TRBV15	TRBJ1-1	CATSRDRGPEAFF
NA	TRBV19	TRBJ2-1	CASSLVAGYYNEQFF
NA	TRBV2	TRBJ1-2	CASSPREGNYGYTF
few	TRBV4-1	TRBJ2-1	CASSQERGLAGDYNEQFF
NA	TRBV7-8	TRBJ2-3	CASSLSDTQYF
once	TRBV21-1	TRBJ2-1	CASGVNYNEQFF
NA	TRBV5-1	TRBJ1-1	CASSLVTFQGTEAFF
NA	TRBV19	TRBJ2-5	CASTLRASFLETQYF
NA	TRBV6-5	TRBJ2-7	CASSYTRAGGPQYF
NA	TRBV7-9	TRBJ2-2	CASSLASGKSNTGELFF
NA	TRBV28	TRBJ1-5	CASSPRAQPQHF